The T cell receptor beta chain described here comes from a study of radiotherapy plus CTLA-4 blockade in lung cancer. TCRdb's table, derived via immunoSEQ multiplex PCR, lists solely in-frame clones and lacks some. The sample lists roughly 93,000 clones; around 83% were seen once. The V gene lost 5 bases and the J gene lost 4 bases, with 20 bases spanning the gap. This CDR3 has 16 amino acids. Germline lookup yields CDR1 MNHEY and CDR2 SMNVEV (reference sequence). The sequenced sample was peripheral blood, obtained from a patient treated with radiotherapy plus ipilimumab. The chain is built from TRBV27 and TRBJ1-1; a possible D gene is TRBD1 (6 bases). The clonotype comes from a human donor with non-small cell lung cancer who had a partial response to radiotherapy plus ipilimumab. This CDR3 is CASSPRGVGGGTEAFF. The CDR3 DNA reads TGTGCCAGCAGTCCCAGGGGTGTGGGGGGGGGCACTGAAGCTTTCTTT.